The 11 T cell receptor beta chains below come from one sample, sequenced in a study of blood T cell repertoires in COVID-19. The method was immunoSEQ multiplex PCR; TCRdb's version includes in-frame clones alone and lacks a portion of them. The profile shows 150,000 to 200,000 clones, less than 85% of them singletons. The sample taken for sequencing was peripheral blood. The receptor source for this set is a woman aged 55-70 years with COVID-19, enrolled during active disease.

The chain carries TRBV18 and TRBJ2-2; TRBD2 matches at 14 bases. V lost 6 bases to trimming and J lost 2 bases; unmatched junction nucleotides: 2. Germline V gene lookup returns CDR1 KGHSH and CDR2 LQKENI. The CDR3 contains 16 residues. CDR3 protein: CASSGLAGGNTGELFF. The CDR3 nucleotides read TGTGCCAGCTCCGGACTAGCGGGAGGTAACACCGGGGAGCTGTTTTTT.

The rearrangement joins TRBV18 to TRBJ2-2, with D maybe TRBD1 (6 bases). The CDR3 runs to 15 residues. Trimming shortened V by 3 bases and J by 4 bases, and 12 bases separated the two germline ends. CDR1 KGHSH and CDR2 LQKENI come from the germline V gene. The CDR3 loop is CASSPRDTSTGELFF. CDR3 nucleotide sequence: TGTGCCAGCTCACCGAGGGACACTTCCACCGGGGAGCTGTTTTTT.

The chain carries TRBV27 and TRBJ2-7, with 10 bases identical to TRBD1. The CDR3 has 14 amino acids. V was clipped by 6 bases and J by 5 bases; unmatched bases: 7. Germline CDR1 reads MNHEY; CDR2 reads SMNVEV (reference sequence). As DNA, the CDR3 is TGTGCCAGCAGCGCAGACAGGGGGCTCCACGAGCAGTACTTC. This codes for CASSADRGLHEQYF.

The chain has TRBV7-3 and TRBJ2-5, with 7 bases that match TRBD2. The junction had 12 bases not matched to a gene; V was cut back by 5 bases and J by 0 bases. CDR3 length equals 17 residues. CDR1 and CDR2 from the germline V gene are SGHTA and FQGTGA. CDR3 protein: CASSPYSGGAYQETQYF. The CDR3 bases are TGTGCCAGCAGCCCTTACTCGGGGGGAGCATACCAAGAGACCCAGTACTTC.

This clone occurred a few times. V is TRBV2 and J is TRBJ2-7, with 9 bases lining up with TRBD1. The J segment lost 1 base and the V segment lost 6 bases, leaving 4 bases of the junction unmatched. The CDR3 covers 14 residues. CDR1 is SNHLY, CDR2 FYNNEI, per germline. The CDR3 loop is CASSSGTGSYEQYF. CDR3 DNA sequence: TGTGCCAGCAGCTCCGGGACAGGGTCCTACGAGCAGTACTTC.

This CDR3 reads CASRDRVWTEAFF. The DNA of the CDR3 is TGTGCCAGTAGGGACAGGGTTTGGACTGAAGCTTTCTTT. The chain is built from TRBV27 and TRBJ1-1; 9 bases are a match to TRBD1. The germline V gene encodes CDR1 MNHEY and CDR2 SMNVEV (reference sequence). Trimming took 9 bases from V and 5 from J; bases not matched to a gene: 7. The CDR3 has 13 amino acids.

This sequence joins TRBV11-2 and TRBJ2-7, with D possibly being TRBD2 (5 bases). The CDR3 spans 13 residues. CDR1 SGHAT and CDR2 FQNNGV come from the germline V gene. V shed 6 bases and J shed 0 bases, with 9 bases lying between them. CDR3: CASRSRDSYEQYF. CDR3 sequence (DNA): TGTGCCAGCAGGAGTCGGGACTCCTACGAGCAGTACTTC.

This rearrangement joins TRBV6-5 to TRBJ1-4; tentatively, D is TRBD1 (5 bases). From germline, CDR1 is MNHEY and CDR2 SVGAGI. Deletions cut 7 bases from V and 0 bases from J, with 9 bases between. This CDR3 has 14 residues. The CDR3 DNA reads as TGTGCCAGCATGGGGGGGGCAACTAATGAAAAACTGTTTTTT. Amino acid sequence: CASMGGATNEKLFF.

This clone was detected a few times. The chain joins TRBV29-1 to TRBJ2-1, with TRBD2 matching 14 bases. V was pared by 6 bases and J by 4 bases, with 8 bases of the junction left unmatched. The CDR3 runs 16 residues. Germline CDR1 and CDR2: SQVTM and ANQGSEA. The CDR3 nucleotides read TGCAGCGTCCGAATAGGGACTAGCGGGAGATACAATGAGCAGTTCTTC. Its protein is CSVRIGTSGRYNEQFF.

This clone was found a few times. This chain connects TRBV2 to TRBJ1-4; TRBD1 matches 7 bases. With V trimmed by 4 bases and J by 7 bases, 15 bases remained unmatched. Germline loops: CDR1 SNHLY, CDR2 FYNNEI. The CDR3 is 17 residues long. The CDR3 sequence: CASSVRPGGFWGEKLFF. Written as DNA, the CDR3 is TGTGCCAGCAGTGTCAGGCCAGGGGGGTTTTGGGGTGAAAAACTGTTTTTT.

CDR3 loop: CASRARGQDSYEQYF. The CDR3 DNA sequence: TGTGCCAGCCGTGCCCGGGGTCAGGACTCCTACGAGCAGTACTTC. The chain couples TRBV5-4 to TRBJ2-7, with D maybe TRBD2 (5 bases). V gave up 7 bases and J gave up 0 bases, with 17 bases separating them. The CDR3 runs 15 residues. Germline assignment: CDR1 SGHNT and CDR2 YYREEE (reference sequence).